This TCR beta chain came from a study of blood T cell repertoires in COVID-19. Whole-study context: The cDNA or gDNA used as material had been derived from T cells, B-cell-depleted T cells, or PBMCs.

Participants had their cohort set by participant-reported clinical history. The recovered donors of Cohort 3 showed two negative PCRs, clearance, or symptom resolution. The protocol was immunoSEQ multiplex PCR, while the TCRdb copy is restricted to in-frame clones and leaves out a portion. The sample lists about 250,000 clones, around 86% occurring once. The sample was PBMCs or T cells enriched from blood (not recorded which). The receptor was derived from a woman between 45 and 60 years old who had recovered from COVID-19.

The CDR3 spells CASSPEGQGLSPLHF. CDR3 DNA: TGTGCCAGCTCACCGGAGGGACAGGGCCTTTCACCCCTCCACTTT. The J gene is TRBJ1-6, the V gene TRBV18; 9 nucleotides match TRBD1. The CDR3 has 15 amino acids. Trimming at V came to 3 bases and at J to 9 bases, leaving 6 bases not matched to a gene. CDR1 and CDR2 from the germline V gene are KGHSH and LQKENI.